A selection of T cell receptor beta chains follows, all from one sample in a study of blood T cell repertoires in COVID-19. Measured with immunoSEQ multiplex PCR; TCRdb has only the in-frame clones, and not every one. The table includes over 150,000 clones, about four fifths detected once. Sequencing input: PBMCs or T cells enriched from blood (not recorded which). These receptors all come from a woman aged 55-69 years who had recovered from COVID-19. Each CDR3 is given with its conserved first and last residue. The D gene is left open where the match is weak. For some rows the clone size is stated as once, few or many, or as a class when expanded; others skip it.

clone size | J gene | V gene | D gene | CDR3 DNA | CDR3 protein
- | TRBJ2-3 | TRBV13 | TRBD2 | TGTGCCAGCAGCTCCATCCGAAGCGGGGGGGCGGAAGATACGCAGTATTTT | CASSSIRSGGAEDTQYF
- | TRBJ2-3 | TRBV29-1 | - | TGCAGCGTTCTCTACTATAACCACCCCCGTAGCACAGATACGCAGTATTTT | CSVLYYNHPRSTDTQYF
- | TRBJ2-5 | TRBV10-3 | TRBD2 | TGTGCCATCATTCCCCAGACCCCCCCTAGCGGGGGAGCCGAACAGTACTTC | CAIIPQTPPSGGAEQYF
- | TRBJ1-1 | TRBV30 | - | TGTGCCTGGAGAACAGGGCGGTCAGCTTTCTTT | CAWRTGRSAFF
few | TRBJ2-1 | TRBV19 | - | TGTGCCAGTGGACAGTACATCTACAATGAGCAGTTCTTC | CASGQYIYNEQFF
- | TRBJ2-5 | TRBV2 | TRBD2 | TGTGCCAGCAGTGAATTCCCGGGGGGGGAAGAGACCCAGTACTTC | CASSEFPGGEETQYF
- | TRBJ1-1 | TRBV7-2 | - | TGTGCCAGCAGCTTAGGGGCAGATTTAACTGAAGCTTTCTTT | CASSLGADLTEAFF
- | TRBJ2-7 | TRBV5-4 | TRBD1 | TGTGCCAGCAGCTTGGCGGACAGGGTCTCCTACGAGCAGTACTTC | CASSLADRVSYEQYF
once | TRBJ1-4 | TRBV13 | - | TGTGCCAGCAGCTTAGGCAGTTTAAATGAAAAACTGTTTTTT | CASSLGSLNEKLFF
- | TRBJ1-2 | TRBV6-1 | - | TGTGCCAGCAGTGAACAGGCTGGCTATGGCTACACCTTC | CASSEQAGYGYTF
- | TRBJ1-5 | TRBV6-5 | - | TGTGCCAGCTCTAGGGGGGGCATTAGCAATCAGCCCCAGCATTTT | CASSRGGISNQPQHF
- | TRBJ2-1 | TRBV30 | - | TGTGCCTGGAGCGGTCTTATCTCTTCCTACAATGAGCAGTTCTTC | CAWSGLISSYNEQFF
- | TRBJ2-7 | TRBV6-5 | TRBD1 | TGTGCCAGCAGGGGACAGTTAGACTCCTACGAGCAGTACTTC | CASRGQLDSYEQYF
few | TRBJ2-6 | TRBV6-1 | TRBD1 | TGTGCCAGCAGTGAAGCCGGACAGGGGGCCTCTGGGGCCAACGTCCTGACTTTC | CASSEAGQGASGANVLTF
- | TRBJ2-5 | TRBV13 | TRBD2 | TGTGCCAGCAGCTCCAGACTAGCGGGGGGAAAAGAGACCCAGTACTTC | CASSSRLAGGKETQYF
- | TRBJ1-5 | TRBV2 | - | TGTGCCAGCAGTGGAGGCGCTACCCTGGGTCAGCCCCAGCATTTT | CASSGGATLGQPQHF
- | TRBJ2-1 | TRBV10-2 | - | TGCGCCAGCAGTGAGGACTACTGGTTGAGGAATGAGCAGTTCTTC | CASSEDYWLRNEQFF
- | TRBJ2-2 | TRBV5-1 | TRBD1 | TGCGCCAGCAGCTTGGACAGGGGCGTCGGGGAGCTGTTTTTT | CASSLDRGVGELFF
- | TRBJ2-7 | TRBV6-4 | TRBD1 | TGTGCCAGCAGTCCGACAGGGGAAAGATACGAGCAGTACTTC | CASSPTGERYEQYF
few | TRBJ1-1 | TRBV19 | - | TGTGCCAGTAGTATAGGGCAGCGGCCGGAGGCTTTCTTT | CASSIGQRPEAFF
- | TRBJ2-5 | TRBV29-1 | TRBD1 | TGCAGCACAAAGACAGGGTTAGAGACCCAGTACTTC | CSTKTGLETQYF
once | TRBJ1-1 | TRBV30 | TRBD1 | TGTGCCTGGGAACCACAGGGGTTGGGCACTGAAGCTTTCTTT | CAWEPQGLGTEAFF
- | TRBJ2-7 | TRBV10-1 | TRBD2 | TGCGCCAGCAGTGAGTCATGGCGGGGGGACTCCTACGAGCAGTACTTC | CASSESWRGDSYEQYF
- | TRBJ2-7 | TRBV7-8 | - | TGTGCCAGCAGCCACACCGCCTACGAGCAGTACTTC | CASSHTAYEQYF
- | TRBJ1-1 | TRBV7-9 | - | TGTGCCAGCAGCCCCGGGACACCGAACACTGAAGCTTTCTTT | CASSPGTPNTEAFF
few | TRBJ1-1 | TRBV3-1/TRBV3-2 | - | TGTGCCAGCAGCCAAGAGTCGGAGGGGAGGACTGAAGCTTTCTTT | CASSQESEGRTEAFF
- | TRBJ1-4 | TRBV28 | TRBD1 | TGTGCCAGCAGAATTAACAGGGGCGGTGAGGAAAAACTGTTTTTT | CASRINRGGEEKLFF
- | TRBJ2-6 | TRBV2 | - | TGTGCCAGCAGTGAGGCTTCTGGGGCCAACGTCCTGACTTTC | CASSEASGANVLTF
- | TRBJ1-1 | TRBV30 | - | TGTGCCTGGATGATGTCGGCCCGAGGTAACACTGAAGCTTTCTTT | CAWMMSARGNTEAFF
- | TRBJ1-3 | TRBV9 | - | TGTGCCAGCAGCGCTACGGACAGCTCTGGAAACACCATATATTTT | CASSATDSSGNTIYF
- | TRBJ2-3 | TRBV19 | TRBD2 | TGTGCCAGTAGTGCGACTAGCGGGGGGACAGATACGCAGTATTTT | CASSATSGGTDTQYF
- | TRBJ2-1 | TRBV5-8 | - | TGTGCCAGCAGCTCCTCCACTAATAATGAGCAGTTCTTC | CASSSSTNNEQFF
- | TRBJ1-1 | TRBV5-4 | TRBD1 | TGTGCCAGCAGCTTGCTGGGACAGGGCACTGAAGCTTTCTTT | CASSLLGQGTEAFF
- | TRBJ1-2 | TRBV25-1 | TRBD1 | TGTGCCAGCAGTTCGGGACAGCTCTATGGCTACACCTTC | CASSSGQLYGYTF
- | TRBJ2-5 | TRBV25-1 | - | TGTGCCAGCAGTTCGACTAGGGGTCCAGAGACCCAGTACTTC | CASSSTRGPETQYF
- | TRBJ1-5 | TRBV5-1 | - | TGCGCCAGCAGACCCGGGGGGGGAAGCGGTCAGCCCCAGCATTTT | CASRPGGGSGQPQHF
- | TRBJ2-1 | TRBV19 | TRBD2 | TGTGCCAGCAATAGCGGGGGGGGTTACAATGAGCAGTTCTTC | CASNSGGGYNEQFF
- | TRBJ1-5 | TRBV6-1 | TRBD1 | TGTGCCAGCAGTGGCAGGGACAGGGACAATCAGCCCCAGCATTTT | CASSGRDRDNQPQHF
- | TRBJ1-1 | TRBV29-1 | - | TGCAGCGTCGCACAGAATACCCTGAACACTGAAGCTTTCTTT | CSVAQNTLNTEAFF
- | TRBJ2-5 | TRBV2 | TRBD2 | TGTGCCAGCAATGGCCTAGCGGAAGAGACCCAGTACTTC | CASNGLAEETQYF
- | TRBJ2-2 | TRBV9 | TRBD1 | TGTGCCAGCAGCGTTACAGGGGTTACCGGGGAGCTGTTTTTT | CASSVTGVTGELFF